The clone carrying this T cell receptor (beta chain) was seen more than once but under ten times. The antigen remains unidentified. There were likely unrecorded immune exposures, though donors were nominally healthy when sampled. The germline V gene encodes CDR1 MNHNS and CDR2 SASEGT. This CDR3 is 16 amino acids long. V was shortened by 1 base and J by 1 base, with 11 bases between the two germline ends. This entry comes from a study of cytomegalovirus exposure and HLA in healthy donors. General study results and limits: The authors later linked a missense DCLRE1C variant to TCR beta V- and J-gene trimming. Across donors, presence/absence analyses took sequencing depth to be roughly uniform. Later analysis showed most CMV-associated TCR beta chains appearing HLA-restricted.

This PCR relied on a set of 60 Vbeta primers and 13 Jbeta primers. Profiling relied on immunoSEQ multiplex PCR, and the TCRdb table lists in-frame clones only, not all of them. Of 100,000 to 150,000 clones in the sample, 15% to 20% were seen once. The sequencing input was PBMCs. The clonotype comes from a female donor in good health and CMV-seropositive. The chain is built from TRBV6-1 and TRBJ1-5; D gene unclear. CDR3 coding DNA: TGTGCCAGCAGTGAAGATTTGAGAGTCAGCAATCAGCCCCAGCATTTT. This translates into CASSEDLRVSNQPQHF.